This TCR beta chain was observed in a study of blood T cell repertoires in COVID-19. Study-level information: In each case, the material was cDNA or gDNA derived from T cells, B-cell-depleted T cells, or PBMCs.

Clones were sequenced by immunoSEQ multiplex PCR, and TCRdb holds only the in-frame ones, with some missing. Here the sample spans 200,000 or so clones, 83% being singletons. Donors were grouped by their self-reported clinical history. This clone appeared once. CDR3 length: 15 residues. Losses at the gene ends were 3 bases for V and 3 bases for J; bases not matched to a gene: 6. The germline CDR1 and CDR2 sequences are LGHNA and YSLEER. The V gene is TRBV4-3, the J gene TRBJ1-2, with TRBD1 matching 8 bases. Sequencing used PBMCs or T cells enriched from blood (not recorded which). This sequence was found in a woman between 50 and 59 years old who had been exposed to COVID-19. This CDR3 is CASSQGHRGDYGYTF. In DNA form, the CDR3 reads TGCGCCAGCAGCCAGGGCCACAGGGGGGACTATGGCTACACCTTC.